The rows below give T cell receptor beta chains drawn from one sample of a study of T-cell memory formation after mild COVID-19. TCRdb re-called the 5' RACE reads through MiXCR, storing one row per CDR3 protein. The sample has 450,000 to 650,000 distinct CDR3 sequences, under 20% seen once. The sample consisted of PBMCs or a T cell subset sorted from them (not recorded which). These receptors came from an adult woman who had mild COVID-19 (a few samples of this study predate the infection). Cell type and time point are not known. The CDR3 runs from the conserved cysteine through the conserved F or W. The D gene is left open where the match is weak. Part of the rows lack a size; the others show once, few, many or a class for expanded clones.

V: TRBV5-1
J: TRBJ2-3
size: .
D: .
CDR3: CASRLGLPDTQYF
DNA: TGCGCCAGCAGACTCGGCCTCCCCGATACGCAGTATTTT

V: TRBV29-1
J: TRBJ2-1
size: few
D: .
CDR3: CSATEALYGNEQFF
DNA: TGCAGCGCCACCGAGGCGCTATACGGCAATGAGCAGTTCTTC

V: TRBV11-2
J: TRBJ2-7
size: few
D: .
CDR3: CASSSWRDYEQYF
DNA: TGTGCCAGCAGCTCCTGGCGGGACTACGAGCAGTACTTC

V: TRBV14
J: TRBJ1-1
size: few
D: TRBD1
CDR3: CASSHVGQGGTEAFF
DNA: TGTGCCAGCAGCCACGTGGGGCAGGGGGGCACTGAAGCTTTCTTT

V: TRBV6-1
J: TRBJ1-2
size: .
D: .
CDR3: CASSTSGPRGYGYTF
DNA: TGTGCCAGCAGTACCAGCGGGCCACGGGGCTATGGCTACACCTTC

V: TRBV19
J: TRBJ2-1
size: many
D: .
CDR3: CASSLAPGNEQFF
DNA: TGTGCCAGTAGTCTAGCGCCAGGCAATGAGCAGTTCTTC

V: TRBV4-2
J: TRBJ2-1
size: .
D: .
CDR3: CASSQDLGRALSYNEQFF
DNA: TGTGCCAGCAGCCAAGATTTAGGGCGGGCTCTCTCCTACAATGAGCAGTTCTTC

V: TRBV25-1
J: TRBJ2-1
size: .
D: .
CDR3: CASSDLANNEQFF
DNA: TGTGCCAGCAGTGATCTGGCCAACAATGAGCAGTTCTTC

V: TRBV14
J: TRBJ2-3
size: .
D: .
CDR3: CASSQVTATLTDTQYF
DNA: TGTGCCAGCAGCCAAGTGACAGCTACGCTCACAGATACGCAGTATTTT

V: TRBV7-9
J: TRBJ1-2
size: .
D: .
CDR3: CASSPTGTFYGYTF
DNA: TGTGCCAGCAGCCCAACCGGGACATTCTATGGCTACACCTTC

V: TRBV20-1
J: TRBJ2-5
size: few
D: TRBD2
CDR3: CSAGKKTSGGRTQYF
DNA: TGCAGTGCTGGGAAGAAGACTAGCGGGGGGCGGACCCAGTACTTC

V: TRBV6-6
J: TRBJ2-3
size: few
D: TRBD2
CDR3: CASSLGLAGGRTDTQYF
DNA: TGTGCCAGCAGCCTCGGACTAGCGGGGGGGAGGACAGATACGCAGTATTTT

V: TRBV5-7
J: TRBJ2-6
size: .
D: TRBD1
CDR3: CASSWAGTGLTTGANVLTF
DNA: TGTGCCAGCAGCTGGGCCGGGACAGGGCTCACTACTGGGGCCAACGTCCTGACTTTC

V: TRBV20-1
J: TRBJ2-7
size: few
D: .
CDR3: CSATDLSSYEQYF
DNA: TGCAGTGCTACGGACCTAAGCTCCTACGAGCAGTACTTC

V: TRBV7-8
J: TRBJ2-1
size: few
D: .
CDR3: CASSLGTTKYNEQFF
DNA: TGTGCCAGCAGCTTAGGGACTACCAAGTACAATGAGCAGTTCTTC

V: TRBV9
J: TRBJ1-1
size: .
D: TRBD1
CDR3: CASSNPTTGTGNTEAFF
DNA: TGTGCCAGCAGCAACCCAACAACCGGGACAGGGAACACTGAAGCTTTCTTT

V: TRBV27
J: TRBJ1-2
size: few
D: .
CDR3: CASSTHYRETYGYTF
DNA: TGTGCCAGCAGCACCCACTACAGGGAGACCTATGGCTACACCTTC

V: TRBV7-2
J: TRBJ2-3
size: .
D: TRBD1
CDR3: CASSPEGAADTQYF
DNA: TGTGCCAGCAGCCCCGAGGGGGCCGCAGATACGCAGTATTTT

V: TRBV7-7
J: TRBJ2-1
size: .
D: .
CDR3: CASSVGAPPYNEQFF
DNA: TGTGCCAGCAGCGTCGGGGCCCCCCCTTACAATGAGCAGTTCTTC

V: TRBV11-3
J: TRBJ2-1
size: many
D: .
CDR3: CASSNRQAGYNEQFF
DNA: TGTGCCAGCAGTAATCGACAGGCTGGGTACAATGAGCAGTTCTTC

V: TRBV5-6
J: TRBJ2-7
size: .
D: TRBD1
CDR3: CASSTGEKDNEQYF
DNA: TGTGCCAGCAGCACAGGGGAGAAAGACAACGAGCAGTACTTC

V: TRBV4-3
J: TRBJ2-3
size: few
D: .
CDR3: CASSHDRVADTQYF
DNA: TGCGCCAGCAGCCATGATAGGGTCGCAGATACGCAGTATTTT

V: TRBV20-1
J: TRBJ1-1
size: .
D: .
CDR3: CSASNRRNTEAFF
DNA: TGCAGTGCTAGTAACAGGAGGAACACTGAAGCTTTCTTT

V: TRBV5-1
J: TRBJ1-5
size: few
D: .
CDR3: CASSQLLGPYSNQPQHF
DNA: TGCGCCAGCAGCCAACTCTTGGGGCCCTATAGCAATCAGCCCCAGCATTTT

V: TRBV20-1
J: TRBJ2-7
size: .
D: TRBD2
CDR3: CSAREGRVAGGYEQYF
DNA: TGCAGTGCTAGGGAGGGTCGAGTAGCGGGGGGATACGAGCAGTACTTC

V: TRBV5-1
J: TRBJ2-7
size: .
D: .
CDR3: CASSSVQDSYEQYF
DNA: TGCGCCAGCAGCTCAGTCCAGGACTCCTACGAGCAGTACTTC

V: TRBV20-1
J: TRBJ1-1
size: .
D: .
CDR3: CSASRRLGTEAFF
DNA: TGCAGTGCTTCCCGCAGGTTGGGAACTGAAGCTTTCTTT

V: TRBV11-2
J: TRBJ2-1
size: .
D: TRBD1
CDR3: CASSYLGQPNEQFF
DNA: TGTGCCAGCAGCTACCTGGGACAGCCCAATGAGCAGTTCTTC

V: TRBV12-3/TRBV12-4
J: TRBJ2-7
size: .
D: TRBD1
CDR3: CASSLSGPGGMEQYF
DNA: TGTGCCAGCAGTTTGAGCGGTCCAGGGGGTATGGAGCAGTACTTC

V: TRBV12-3/TRBV12-4
J: TRBJ2-5
size: .
D: .
CDR3: CASSFRQGLRETQYF
DNA: TGTGCCAGCAGTTTCAGGCAGGGCCTAAGAGAGACCCAGTACTTC

V: TRBV29-1
J: TRBJ1-4
size: .
D: TRBD1
CDR3: CSGGTGREKLFF
DNA: TGCAGCGGGGGGACAGGGCGTGAAAAACTGTTTTTT

V: TRBV4-1
J: TRBJ2-5
size: few
D: TRBD1
CDR3: CASSQAQGEETQYF
DNA: TGCGCCAGCAGCCAAGCGCAGGGGGAAGAGACCCAGTACTTC

V: TRBV5-1
J: TRBJ1-2
size: .
D: .
CDR3: CASSLARGSDGYTF
DNA: TGCGCCAGCAGCTTGGCGAGAGGGTCGGATGGCTACACCTTC

V: TRBV7-7
J: TRBJ1-1
size: few
D: .
CDR3: CASTDATEAFF
DNA: TGTGCTAGCACGGACGCCACTGAAGCTTTCTTT